The entry that follows covers one T cell receptor (beta chain) sequence. Its antigen is unknown. A much larger clonotype is one base distant, so this may be a read error. This specimen comes from a study of regulatory T cells in long-lasting Graves disease. From germline, CDR1 is SGHTA and CDR2 FQGNSA. The CDR3 loop spans 14 amino acids. Time point specified: newly diagnosed GD, antithyroid drugs for less than 3 months. RNA from PBMCs was the source of the TCR library. Arm-PCR of CDR3 regions with iRepertoire HTBI primers generated TCR beta libraries. In the authors' methods: Across the samples, identification revealed some 59 TRBV and roughly 13 TRBJ segments. MiXCR was run by TCRdb on the multiplex PCR reads, yielding one entry per CDR3 protein. It is TCRdb's table, rather than the study itself, that gives the V and J calls and clone size. The sample consists of about 220,000 distinct CDR3 sequences, around 18% of them appearing once.

Study-wide findings and caveats: Relative to newly diagnosed Graves' patients, persistent ones had lower TCR diversity.

The genes are TRBV7-2 and TRBJ2-3; TRBD2 matches 9 bases. This material consisted of peripheral blood mononuclear cells (PBMCs), taken at new diagnosis, from a patient treated with antithyroid drugs. The receptor comes from a female donor with Graves disease. CDR3 sequence: CASRASGITDRQYF. DNA for the CDR3: TGTGCCAGCAGGGCTAGCGGGATCACAGATAGGCAGTATTTT.